This TCR beta chain was sequenced for a study of OX40 agonist ivuxolimab in advanced cancers. Study-wide background: Participants, 82.7% male, averaged roughly 60 years of age, ranging from about 20 to 80.

This clone came up a few times. As yet, its antigen is unknown. V lost 1 base to trimming and J lost 4 bases, with 14 bases between them. Germline V CDR1 and CDR2: MDHEN, SYDVKM. The CDR3 loop spans 16 amino acids. TCRdb keeps only in-frame clones here, not all; method: immunoSEQ multiplex PCR. The data hold nearly 3,000 clones, with 60% to 85% observed a single time. Study results and limitations: At 0.1 to 3.0 mg/kg and by week 6, CD4+ and CD8+ T cells in the blood had expanded clonally.

The rearrangement uses TRBV28 and TRBJ1-5; TRBD1 is a possible D gene (6 bases). The material sequenced was CD4+ or CD8+ T cells sorted from blood, taken in a trial of the OX40 agonist ivuxolimab. The TCR comes from an adult with an advanced solid tumor such as melanoma, head and neck, liver or kidney cancer. CDR3 amino acids: CASSLLNPGANQPQHF. The CDR3 nucleotides read TGTGCCAGCAGTTTATTGAACCCGGGGGCGAATCAGCCCCAGCATTTT.